A selection of T cell receptor beta chains follows, all from one sample in a study of T-cell memory formation after mild COVID-19. TCRdb called the 5' RACE reads again in MiXCR, with one record for every CDR3 protein. This repertoire shows about 560,000 distinct CDR3 sequences, roughly a sixth found once; its top ten account for about 8.6%. Sequences were obtained from PBMCs or a T cell subset sorted from them (not recorded which). The receptors come from an adult woman who had mild COVID-19 (a few samples of this study predate the infection). Cell type and time point are not known. Both conserved end residues are part of each CDR3. Fields, in order: CDR3 DNA, CDR3 protein, V gene, clone size, D gene, J gene. A D gene is named only where the DNA matches it firmly. Size values are once, few and many counts, or a class for expanded clones, and some rows have none.

DNA: TGTGCCAGCAGCTTAGATGGAGGGGGCTACTACGAGCAGTACTTC
CDR3: CASSLDGGGYYEQYF
V: TRBV7-8
size: .
D: .
J: TRBJ2-7

DNA: TGCGCCAGCAGCCCGGATAGCAGCTCCTATAATTCACCCCTCCACTTT
CDR3: CASSPDSSSYNSPLHF
V: TRBV4-1
size: few
D: .
J: TRBJ1-6

DNA: TGTGCCAGCAGCGACGGACAGGCGTATAGCAATCAGCCCCAGCATTTT
CDR3: CASSDGQAYSNQPQHF
V: TRBV6-2/TRBV6-3
size: few
D: TRBD1
J: TRBJ1-5

DNA: TGTGCCACCTCGGACATTCGCTCCTACGAGCAGTACTTC
CDR3: CATSDIRSYEQYF
V: TRBV12-3/TRBV12-4
size: .
D: .
J: TRBJ2-7

DNA: TGCGCCAGCAGCCAAAGACTAGCGGGTAGTACCGGGGAGCTGTTTTTT
CDR3: CASSQRLAGSTGELFF
V: TRBV5-1
size: .
D: TRBD2
J: TRBJ2-2

DNA: TGTGCCAGCAGCTTACATGCTAGCGGGAGCACAGATACGCAGTATTTT
CDR3: CASSLHASGSTDTQYF
V: TRBV11-2
size: few
D: TRBD2
J: TRBJ2-3

DNA: TGTGCCAGCAGCTTAGCCTTTTTTGGGTCTCGGGGGCCCAATGAGCAGTTCTTC
CDR3: CASSLAFFGSRGPNEQFF
V: TRBV7-6
size: few
D: .
J: TRBJ2-1

DNA: TGTGCCAGCAGTTACTCGTCGGAGTTGTGGGGCTACACCTTC
CDR3: CASSYSSELWGYTF
V: TRBV6-6
size: few
D: .
J: TRBJ1-2

DNA: TGTGCCAGCAGTCCGTGGACAGCCTCTGGAAACACCATATATTTT
CDR3: CASSPWTASGNTIYF
V: TRBV12-3/TRBV12-4
size: .
D: .
J: TRBJ1-3

DNA: TGTGCCAGCAGCCCGTCCCGGGACAGGGTGGGCAATCAGCCACAGCATTTT
CDR3: CASSPSRDRVGNQPQHF
V: TRBV5-5
size: .
D: TRBD1
J: TRBJ1-5

DNA: TGCGCCAGCAGCCAGTCCGTCTGGGACTTGAACAATGAGCAGTTCTTC
CDR3: CASSQSVWDLNNEQFF
V: TRBV4-1
size: .
D: .
J: TRBJ2-1

DNA: TGTGCCAGCAGCTCAAGACTAGCGGGACCCAGGGAGACCCAGTACTTC
CDR3: CASSSRLAGPRETQYF
V: TRBV7-2
size: .
D: TRBD2
J: TRBJ2-5

DNA: TGTGCCAGCAGTTACTCACCCCGTCCGGGTCGGAATGAGCAGTTCTTC
CDR3: CASSYSPRPGRNEQFF
V: TRBV6-5
size: .
D: .
J: TRBJ2-1

DNA: TGTGCCAGCAGTGTCGAGGCAGGGGGTAACTACGAGCAGTACTTC
CDR3: CASSVEAGGNYEQYF
V: TRBV6-4
size: .
D: TRBD1
J: TRBJ2-7

DNA: TGCGCCAGCAGCCAAGGTCGGGGGCAAGAGACCCAGTACTTC
CDR3: CASSQGRGQETQYF
V: TRBV4-3
size: .
D: .
J: TRBJ2-5

DNA: TGTGCCAGCAGTTACAGAACGGGAGGCTATGGCTACACCTTC
CDR3: CASSYRTGGYGYTF
V: TRBV6-6
size: .
D: .
J: TRBJ1-2

DNA: TGCGCCAGCAGCCAAGATCTTAGGGGGGCGGGCTACACCTTC
CDR3: CASSQDLRGAGYTF
V: TRBV4-1
size: few
D: .
J: TRBJ1-2

DNA: TGCGCCAGCAGCGCGGGACAGGGGCCCCCTCGCACAGATACGCAGTATTTT
CDR3: CASSAGQGPPRTDTQYF
V: TRBV5-1
size: .
D: TRBD1
J: TRBJ2-3

DNA: TGCGCCAGCAGCGTCCGGGACAGGGGCACCGGGGAGCTGTTTTTT
CDR3: CASSVRDRGTGELFF
V: TRBV4-3
size: few
D: TRBD1
J: TRBJ2-2

DNA: TGCGCCAGCAGCTCGGCGGGACAGGGTGGAAACACCATATATTTT
CDR3: CASSSAGQGGNTIYF
V: TRBV5-1
size: many
D: TRBD1
J: TRBJ1-3

DNA: TGTGCCAGCAGCCAAGGACAGGGGAGTTCGAGTGAGCAGTTCTTC
CDR3: CASSQGQGSSSEQFF
V: TRBV12-3/TRBV12-4
size: .
D: TRBD1
J: TRBJ2-1

DNA: TGTGCCAGCAGCTTCCCCGGGACAGGGCCCTACGAGCAGTACTTC
CDR3: CASSFPGTGPYEQYF
V: TRBV7-9
size: .
D: TRBD1
J: TRBJ2-7